What follows are 32 T cell receptor beta chains derived from one specimen sequenced in a study of patients and donors after allogeneic stem cell transplantation. MiXCR, applied by TCRdb to the RT-PCR reads, yields one record per CDR3 protein. The sample includes 900,000 to 1,000,000 distinct CDR3 sequences, around 17% of them seen just once. Sequenced material: blood, either unsorted or a sorted T cell fraction (not recorded which). These receptors were taken from a human donor who was either an allogeneic HSCT recipient or a stem cell or donor lymphocyte infusion donor (not recorded which). It is not recorded whose cells these are; they may come from a transplant donor.

The chain couples TRBV20-1 to TRBJ2-1; 7 bases line up with TRBD2. The J segment lost 3 bases and the V segment lost 6 bases, leaving 11 bases of the junction unmatched. The CDR3 is made up of 15 amino acids. Germline CDR1 DFQATT, CDR2 SNEGSKA (reference sequence). The CDR3 region is CSAGDRERGYNEQFF. CDR3 DNA: TGCAGTGCCGGGGACCGGGAGCGGGGCTACAATGAGCAGTTCTTC.

This chain joins TRBV18 and TRBJ2-7; D may be TRBD1 (6 bases). V gave up 1 base and J gave up 6 bases, with 7 bases separating them. This CDR3 comprises 12 residues. The germline gives CDR1 KGHSH, CDR2 LQKENI. The CDR3 region has the DNA TGTGCCAGCTCACCACAACAGGGCGAGCAGTACTTC. Protein product: CASSPQQGEQYF.

This chain connects TRBV12-3 or TRBV12-4 to TRBJ2-1; D tentatively reads TRBD1 or TRBD2 (5 bases each). The V and J ends lost 2 bases and 9 bases respectively, with 8 bases between them. This CDR3 is built from 12 residues. The CDR3 DNA reads as TGTGCCAGCAGTTTAAAGGGGAGTGAGCAGTTCTTC. Translated: CASSLKGSEQFF.

The chain employs TRBV15 and TRBJ2-5, with D possibly matching TRBD1 (5 bases). The CDR3 is made up of 15 amino acids. V was shortened by 1 base and J by 5 bases, with 14 bases between the two germline ends. Germline CDR1 LNHNV, CDR2 YYDKDF (reference sequence). Written as DNA, the CDR3 is TGTGCCACCAGCAGAGCCCGGCGTGGGGCGGAGACCCAGTACTTC. Translation: CATSRARRGAETQYF.

This clonotype has just a few counts. The chain combines TRBV6-1 with TRBJ2-1; D possibly corresponds to TRBD2 (5 bases). The germline CDR1 and CDR2 sequences are MNHNS and SASEGT. Trimming removed 6 bases from V and 1 base from J, with 7 bases in between. CDR3 size: 13 residues. CDR3 sequence (DNA): TGTGCCAGCAGATTAGCGTCCTACAATGAGCAGTTCTTC. As protein: CASRLASYNEQFF.

The chain combines TRBV4-1 with TRBJ2-5; the match to TRBD2 covers 9 bases. Germline trimming cut 5 bases from V and 5 bases from J; bases unmatched to any gene: 15. The CDR3 spans 17 residues. Germline CDR1 reads MGHRA; CDR2 reads YSYEKL. The CDR3 DNA reads as TGCGCCAGCAGCTTTTGGGCGGGGGGGCTTTCTACGGAGACCCAGTACTTC. Its protein is CASSFWAGGLSTETQYF.

The chain uses TRBV4-2 and TRBJ2-3, with 9 bases lining up with TRBD2. V lost 1 base and J lost 5; bases outside the gene matches: 13. The CDR3 spans 18 residues. The germline gives CDR1 LGHNA, CDR2 YNFKEQ. The CDR3, as DNA: TGTGCCAGCAGCCAAGGAAGGCCTAGCGGGGAAATTGGAGATACGCAGTATTTT. The encoded protein is CASSQGRPSGEIGDTQYF.

This clonotype has just a few counts. This chain connects TRBV29-1 to TRBJ2-5; D is unresolved. CDR1 and CDR2 from the germline V gene are SQVTM and ANQGSEA. This CDR3 region has 14 residues. Trimming pared 6 bases from V and 5 bases from J, leaving 19 bases between. CDR3 DNA sequence: TGCAGCGTCCCCGCCCTAACTAAGGAGGAGACCCAGTACTTC. As protein: CSVPALTKEETQYF.

The table lists this clonotype with a few counts. This chain joins TRBV6-5 and TRBJ2-7; D may be TRBD1 (6 bases). The CDR3 is made up of 14 amino acids. CDR1 is MNHEY and CDR2 is SVGAGI in the germline V gene. Trimming cost V 4 bases and J 3 bases, with 13 bases left between them. The CDR3 spells CASSLQGQIYEQYF. The CDR3 DNA sequence: TGTGCCAGCAGTTTACAGGGTCAGATCTACGAGCAGTACTTC.

This rearrangement joins TRBV5-4 to TRBJ2-1, with D perhaps TRBD2 (7 bases). Trimming pared 2 bases from V and 5 bases from J, leaving 14 bases between. Germline CDR1 is SGHNT and CDR2 is YYREEE (reference sequence). The CDR3 extends over 15 amino acids. CDR3 residues: CASSFSTGRDNEQFF. For the CDR3, the DNA is TGTGCCAGCAGCTTTAGTACAGGGAGGGACAATGAGCAGTTCTTC.

This clonotype was seen ten or more times. The genes are TRBV12-3 or TRBV12-4 and TRBJ2-7; possibly TRBD1 for D (5 bases). CDR3 length: 15 amino acids. With 6 bases removed from V and 0 bases from J, the gap between germline ends came to 15 bases. In nucleotides, the CDR3 is TGTGCCAGCAGACCCCAGGGTAGTAACTCCTACGAGCAGTACTTC. As protein: CASRPQGSNSYEQYF.

This rearrangement joins TRBV5-1 to TRBJ1-1; TRBD1 is a possible D gene (5 bases). This CDR3 has 14 amino acids. Looked up from germline, CDR1 is SGHRS and CDR2 is YFSETQ. The germline V and J ends were trimmed by 2 bases and 3 bases, with 11 bases remaining between them. This CDR3 is CASSFQGWDTEAFF. The CDR3 coding sequence is TGCGCCAGCAGCTTTCAGGGTTGGGACACTGAAGCTTTCTTT.

This clonotype was seen a few times. The chain uses TRBV20-1 and TRBJ2-3, with TRBD2 matching 8 bases. The V gene end was trimmed by 6 bases and the J gene end by 7 bases; junction bases not matched to a gene: 12. Germline CDR1 and CDR2: DFQATT and SNEGSKA (reference sequence). The CDR3 is 14 residues long. CDR3 protein: CSASSGGPLHTQYF. The CDR3 region has the DNA TGCAGTGCCTCCTCGGGGGGGCCGCTCCATACGCAGTATTTT.

This clonotype was picked up many times. The chain recombines TRBV5-6 with TRBJ2-1; a possible D gene is TRBD1 (5 bases). CDR1 and CDR2 from the germline V gene are SGHDT and YYEEEE. V shed 4 bases and J shed 4 bases, with 12 bases lying between them. The CDR3 consists of 14 residues. The CDR3 loop is CASSLDRLYNEQFF. CDR3 in DNA: TGTGCCAGCAGCCTAGACAGATTATACAATGAGCAGTTCTTC.

In this sample, this clonotype turned up a few times. The chain couples TRBV9 to TRBJ2-2; D might be TRBD1 (5 bases). Trimming pared 4 bases from V and 1 base from J, leaving 14 bases between. The CDR3 sequence is 16 residues long. Germline assignment: CDR1 SGDLS and CDR2 YYNGEE. In nucleotides, the CDR3 is TGTGCCAGCAGCCCCGGTGCCAGGGAGAACACCGGGGAGCTGTTTTTT. This encodes CASSPGARENTGELFF. Variable domain in full (rest from reference TRBV9 and TRBJ2-2): DSGVTQTPKHLITATGQRVTLRCSPRSGDLSVYWYQQSLDQGLQFLIQYYNGEERAKGNILERFSAQQFPDLHSELNLSSLELGDSALYFCASSPGARENTGELFFGEGSRLTVL.

This clonotype was counted between two and nine times. The rearrangement uses TRBV4-1 and TRBJ2-7; D might be TRBD1 (6 bases). The CDR3 extends over 12 amino acids. Germline loops: CDR1 MGHRA, CDR2 YSYEKL. The ends were cut back, 3 bases at V and 5 bases at J, with 8 bases in the middle. CDR3 nucleotides: TGCGCCAGCAGCCAGACAGGTGACGAGCAGTACTTC. Translating gives CASSQTGDEQYF.

V is TRBV5-1 and J is TRBJ1-1; the D gene is possibly TRBD1 (6 bases). V lost 7 bases to trimming and J lost 7 bases, with 20 bases between them. This CDR3 is 14 amino acids long. Germline V gives CDR1 SGHRS, CDR2 YFSETQ. CDR3 loop: CASRNSQGEVEAFF. The DNA of the CDR3 is TGCGCCAGCCGGAACTCACAGGGTGAAGTTGAAGCTTTCTTT. Full variable domain (outside the CDR3, taken from reference TRBV5-1 and TRBJ1-1): KAGVTQTPRYLIKTRGQQVTLSCSPISGHRSVSWYQQTPGQGLQFLFEYFSETQRNKGNFPGRFSGRQFSNSRSEMNVSTLELGDSALYLCASRNSQGEVEAFFGQGTRLTVV.

This clonotype was counted once. This sequence joins TRBV20-1 and TRBJ2-1; D possibly matches TRBD1 or TRBD2 (5 bases each). The CDR3 has 15 residues. Trimming removed 3 bases at V and 8 bases at J, with 20 bases between. Germline CDR1 and CDR2: DFQATT and SNEGSKA (reference sequence). DNA for the CDR3: TGCAGTGCTAGTATCGCGACGGGTCGGGGCCATGAGCAGTTCTTC. Its protein is CSASIATGRGHEQFF.

This clonotype has only one observation. V and J are TRBV25-1 and TRBJ1-1, with TRBD1 matching over 7 bases. With V trimmed by 8 bases and J by 4 bases, 7 bases remained unmatched. Germline values: CDR1 MGHDK, CDR2 SYGVNS. This CDR3 comprises 13 residues. Here the CDR3 DNA reads TGTGCCAGCCAACTGACAGGGAGCACTGAAGCTTTCTTT. Its protein product is CASQLTGSTEAFF.

V usage is TRBV6-1 and J usage is TRBJ2-7; tentatively, D is TRBD2 (5 bases). The germline V gene encodes CDR1 MNHNS and CDR2 SASEGT. The CDR3 totals 15 residues. The V end was cut by 6 bases, the J end by 0 bases, with 15 bases between. The CDR3 here is CASSSERASSYEQYF. As DNA, the CDR3 is TGTGCCAGCAGCTCGGAGAGGGCCAGCTCCTACGAGCAGTACTTC.

This clonotype has a count of ten or more. The chain has TRBV6-1 and TRBJ2-7, with TRBD2 matching 11 bases. Germline CDR1 is MNHNS and CDR2 is SASEGT. With V trimmed by 5 bases and J by 3 bases, 3 bases remained unmatched. CDR3 length: 14 residues. CDR3 bases: TGTGCCAGCAGTCCTAGCGGGGGGCTCTACGAGCAGTACTTC. It is translated as CASSPSGGLYEQYF.

Only a few counts were recorded for this clonotype. This chain connects TRBV29-1 to TRBJ2-5; D may be TRBD2 (6 bases). V shed 8 bases and J shed 4 bases, with 11 bases lying between them. Germline V gene sequence: CDR1 SQVTM, CDR2 ANQGSEA. There are 11 residues in the CDR3. DNA for the CDR3: TGCAGCTTGAGAGCGGGAGAGACCCAGTACTTC. Its protein is CSLRAGETQYF.

This clonotype turned up a few times. The V gene is TRBV29-1, the J gene TRBJ2-3; D unclear. V was clipped by 3 bases and J by 6 bases, with 13 bases between them. Germline lookup yields CDR1 SQVTM and CDR2 ANQGSEA. CDR3 length equals 13 residues. CDR3 loop: CSVDVLALDTQYF. The CDR3 coding sequence is TGCAGCGTTGATGTGCTCGCCTTGGATACGCAGTATTTT.

This clonotype appeared many times. The gene calls are TRBV5-1 and TRBJ1-1; 7 positions match TRBD1. The CDR3 runs to 17 residues. The V and J ends lost 0 bases and 0 bases, in that order; junction bases with no gene match: 8. Germline CDR1 and CDR2: SGHRS and YFSETQ. The CDR3 sequence is CASSLAGRGALNTEAFF. The CDR3 DNA is TGCGCCAGCAGCTTGGCCGGCAGGGGGGCACTGAACACTGAAGCTTTCTTT.

This chain links TRBV24-1 with TRBJ2-3; D is perhaps TRBD1 (6 bases). There are 12 residues in the CDR3. Trimming shortened V by 12 bases and J by 4 bases, and 13 bases separated the two germline ends. Germline values: CDR1 KGHDR, CDR2 SFDVKD. CDR3: CAAAGEPDTQYF. The CDR3 DNA follows: TGTGCCGCCGCAGGGGAACCAGATACGCAGTATTTT.

The chain employs TRBV5-5 and TRBJ1-5; TRBD1 agrees at 10 bases. Germline V gene data show CDR1 as SGHKS and CDR2 as YYEKEE (reference sequence). The CDR3 length is 17 residues. V lost 4 bases and J lost 0; bases outside the gene matches: 7. The CDR3 region is CASSPGTGAISNQPQHF. CDR3 DNA: TGTGCCAGCAGCCCCGGGACAGGGGCCATTAGCAATCAGCCCCAGCATTTT.

Here the CDR3 reads CASSLVLAGFQETQYF. In DNA form, the CDR3 reads TGTGCCAGCAGCTTAGTGTTAGCGGGATTCCAAGAGACCCAGTACTTC. The chain is built from TRBV7-9 and TRBJ2-5; TRBD2 aligns across 8 bases. Germline-derived CDR1 and CDR2 are SEHNR and FQNEAQ (reference sequence). The junction had 5 bases not matched to a gene; V was cut back by 1 base and J by 1 base. The CDR3 has 16 residues.

The genes are TRBV6-1 and TRBJ2-1; D possibly corresponds to TRBD2 (6 bases). Germline-derived CDR1 and CDR2 are MNHNS and SASEGT. Trimming stripped 4 bases from V and 6 bases from J, with 16 bases between. The CDR3 is 15 amino acids. The CDR3 sequence is CASSVTGEYLNEQFF. The CDR3 nucleotides read TGTGCCAGCAGTGTCACGGGAGAATACCTCAATGAGCAGTTCTTC.

The rearrangement links TRBV20-1 to TRBJ1-5, with TRBD1 as a possible D gene (6 bases). The CDR3 length is 13 residues. V was clipped by 3 bases and J by 3 bases, with 9 bases between them. The germline gives CDR1 DFQATT, CDR2 SNEGSKA (reference sequence). CDR3 residues: CSARRGINQPQHF. CDR3 nucleotides: TGCAGTGCTAGGAGGGGGATCAATCAGCCCCAGCATTTT.

The rearrangement links TRBV6-2 or TRBV6-3 to TRBJ2-3; possible D gene TRBD1, 5 bases. Looked up from germline, CDR1 is MNHEY and CDR2 is SVGEGT. The CDR3 is 14 amino acids. Trimming cost V 2 bases and J 3 bases, with 9 bases left between them. The CDR3 nucleotides are TGTGCCAGCAGTTACCCACAGGTGACAGATACGCAGTATTTT. Translating it yields CASSYPQVTDTQYF.

This clonotype appeared many times. The chain joins TRBV12-3 or TRBV12-4 to TRBJ1-1; D remains ambiguous. The CDR3 totals 13 residues. Trimming removed 2 bases from V and 6 bases from J, with 10 bases in between. For the CDR3, the DNA is TGTGCCAGCAGTTTACTACTAAAGGCTGAAGCTTTCTTT. It translates to CASSLLLKAEAFF.

This chain uses TRBV3-1 with TRBJ2-2; D remains unclear. The V end lost 1 base, the J end lost 4 bases, and 7 bases lay between the germline ends. The germline V gene encodes CDR1 LGHDT and CDR2 YNNKEL (reference sequence). This CDR3 is 14 amino acids long. The CDR3 DNA reads as TGTGCCAGCAGCCAAGGGTCGTTCACCGGGGAGCTGTTTTTT. Its protein product is CASSQGSFTGELFF.